Shown below are 9 T cell receptor beta chains from a single sample sequenced in a study of blood T cell repertoires in COVID-19. TCRdb's copy holds only in-frame clones and misses some; the assay was immunoSEQ multiplex PCR. The sample comprises a few hundred thousand clones, approximately 83% of which are singletons, and around 2.1% rests with the top ten. The sequencing input was PBMCs or T cells enriched from blood (not recorded which). Receptor source: a man aged 25 to 40 who had recovered from COVID-19.

The chain couples TRBV7-3 to TRBJ2-7, with D maybe TRBD2 (6 bases). The CDR3 runs to 13 residues. Trimming took off 3 bases at V and 5 bases at J, with 11 bases between the two ends. Germline CDR1 reads SGHTA; CDR2 reads FQGTGA. The CDR3 DNA sequence: TGTGCCAGCAGCTTGGAGGGTTCCCACGAGCAGTACTTC. It specifies CASSLEGSHEQYF.

V and J are TRBV25-1 and TRBJ1-2; TRBD1 matches 9 bases. V shed 6 bases and J 1 base; nucleotides not matched to a gene: 3. The germline gives CDR1 MGHDK, CDR2 SYGVNS. This CDR3 is built from 14 residues. CDR3 amino acids: CASSTGGNNYGYTF. The CDR3, as DNA: TGTGCCAGCAGCACAGGGGGCAATAACTATGGCTACACCTTC.

This chain uses TRBV18 with TRBJ2-3; D gene uncertain. The germline CDR1 and CDR2 sequences are KGHSH and LQKENI. This CDR3 is 13 amino acids long. Trimming stripped 3 bases from V and 2 bases from J, with 6 bases between. Here the CDR3 reads CASSPEITDTQYF. The CDR3 region has the DNA TGTGCCAGCTCACCCGAGATCACAGATACGCAGTATTTT.

The V call is TRBV3-1 (or the pseudogene TRBV3-2), the J call TRBJ1-2; tentative D call: TRBD1 (6 bases). Trimming stripped 2 bases from V and 5 bases from J, with 15 bases between. The CDR3 length is 15 residues. Per germline, CDR1 LGHDT and CDR2 YNNKEL (reference sequence). The CDR3 loop reads CASSQLARGTYGYTF. DNA for the CDR3: TGTGCCAGCAGCCAATTGGCCAGGGGAACTTATGGCTACACCTTC.

The chain employs TRBV5-4 and TRBJ2-2, with unresolved D. Germline V CDR1 and CDR2: SGHNT, YYREEE (reference sequence). V was clipped by 0 bases and J by 0 bases, with 9 bases between them. The CDR3 runs to 16 residues. Written as DNA, the CDR3 is TGTGCCAGCAGCTTGGACCCAGGTTCGAACACCGGGGAGCTGTTTTTT. It codes for CASSLDPGSNTGELFF.

V is TRBV10-3 and J is TRBJ2-5, with D unresolved. CDR1 is ENHRY and CDR2 is SYGVKD in the germline V gene. V lost 0 bases and J lost 5, with 13 bases in between. This CDR3 is built from 15 residues. The DNA of the CDR3 is TGTGCCATCAGTGAGTCCGGCGGCCCGCGGGAGACCCAGTACTTC. Residues: CAISESGGPRETQYF.

The CDR3: CASSKEGTGGSTNYGYTF. CDR3 bases: TGTGCCAGCAGCAAAGAAGGGACAGGGGGCTCAACAAACTATGGCTACACCTTC. V gene TRBV21-1 combines with J gene TRBJ1-2; the D segment call TRBD1 is taken from the table without a DNA check. TRBV21-1 is described as a pseudogene. The CDR3 totals 18 residues.

This clone was recorded once. The chain uses TRBV27 and TRBJ2-7; 9 positions agree with TRBD1. Trimming took 10 bases from V and 3 from J; bases not matched to a gene: 10. The CDR3 spans 14 residues. CDR1 and CDR2 from the germline V gene are MNHEY and SMNVEV (reference sequence). The CDR3 DNA sequence: TGTGCCACGTCCGGGACAGGGCCGAGCTACGAGCAGTACTTC. Protein product: CATSGTGPSYEQYF.

A single count supports this clone. The chain employs TRBV10-3 and TRBJ1-4; 10 nucleotides match TRBD1. This CDR3 has 16 residues. Germline CDR1 reads ENHRY; CDR2 reads SYGVKD. The J segment lost 6 bases and the V segment lost 3 bases, leaving 7 bases of the junction unmatched. DNA of the CDR3: TGTGCCATCAGTGAATCCTCCGGGACAGGGGATGAAAAACTGTTTTTT. It is translated as CAISESSGTGDEKLFF.